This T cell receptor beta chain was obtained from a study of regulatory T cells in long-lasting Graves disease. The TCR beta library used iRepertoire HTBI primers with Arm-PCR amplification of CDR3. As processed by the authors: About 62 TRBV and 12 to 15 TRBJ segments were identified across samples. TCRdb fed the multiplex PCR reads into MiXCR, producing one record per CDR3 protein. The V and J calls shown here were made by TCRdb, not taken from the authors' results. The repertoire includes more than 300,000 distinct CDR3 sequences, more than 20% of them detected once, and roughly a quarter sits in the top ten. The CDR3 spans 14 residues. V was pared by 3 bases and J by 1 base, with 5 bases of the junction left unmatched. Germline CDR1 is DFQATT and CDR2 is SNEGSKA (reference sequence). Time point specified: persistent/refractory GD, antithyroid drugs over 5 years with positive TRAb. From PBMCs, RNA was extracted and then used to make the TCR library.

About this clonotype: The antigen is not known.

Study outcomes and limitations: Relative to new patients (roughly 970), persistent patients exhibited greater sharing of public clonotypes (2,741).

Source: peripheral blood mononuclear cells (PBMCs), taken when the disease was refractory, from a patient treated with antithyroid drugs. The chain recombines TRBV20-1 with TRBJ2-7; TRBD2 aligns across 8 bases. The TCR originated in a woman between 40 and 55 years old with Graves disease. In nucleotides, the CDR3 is TGCAGTGCTAGCCACACTAGCGGATCCTACGAGCAGTACTTC. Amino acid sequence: CSASHTSGSYEQYF.